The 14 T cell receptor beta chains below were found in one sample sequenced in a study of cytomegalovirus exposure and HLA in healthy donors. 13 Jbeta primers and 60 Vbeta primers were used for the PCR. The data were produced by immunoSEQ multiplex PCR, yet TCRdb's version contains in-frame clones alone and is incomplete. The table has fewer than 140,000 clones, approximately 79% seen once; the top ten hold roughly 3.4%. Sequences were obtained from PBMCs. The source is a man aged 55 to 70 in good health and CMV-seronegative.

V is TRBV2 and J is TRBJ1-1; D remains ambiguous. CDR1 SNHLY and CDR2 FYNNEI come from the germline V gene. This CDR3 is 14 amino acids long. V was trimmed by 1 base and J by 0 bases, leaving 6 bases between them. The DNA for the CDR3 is TGTGCCAGCAGTGAAGATGCAGTGAACACTGAAGCTTTCTTT. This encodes CASSEDAVNTEAFF.

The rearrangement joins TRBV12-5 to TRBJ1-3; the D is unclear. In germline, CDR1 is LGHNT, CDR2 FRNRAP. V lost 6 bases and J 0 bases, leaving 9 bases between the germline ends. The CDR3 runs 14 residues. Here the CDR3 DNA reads TGTGCTAGTGGGGAGGGCGCCTCTGGAAACACCATATATTTT. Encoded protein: CASGEGASGNTIYF.

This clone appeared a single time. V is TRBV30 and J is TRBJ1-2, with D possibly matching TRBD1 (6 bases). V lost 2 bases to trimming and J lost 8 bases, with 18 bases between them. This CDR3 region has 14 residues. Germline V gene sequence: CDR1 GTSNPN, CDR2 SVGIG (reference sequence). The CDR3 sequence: CAWSPSMAGVGYTF. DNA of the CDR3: TGTGCCTGGAGTCCCTCGATGGCAGGGGTAGGCTACACCTTC.

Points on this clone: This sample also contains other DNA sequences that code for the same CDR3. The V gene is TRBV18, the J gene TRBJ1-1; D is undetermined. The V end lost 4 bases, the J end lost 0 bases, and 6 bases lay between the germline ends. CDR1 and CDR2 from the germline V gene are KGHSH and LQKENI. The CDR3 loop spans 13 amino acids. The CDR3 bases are TGTGCCAGCTCACTAGACATGAACACTGAAGCTTTCTTT. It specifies CASSLDMNTEAFF.

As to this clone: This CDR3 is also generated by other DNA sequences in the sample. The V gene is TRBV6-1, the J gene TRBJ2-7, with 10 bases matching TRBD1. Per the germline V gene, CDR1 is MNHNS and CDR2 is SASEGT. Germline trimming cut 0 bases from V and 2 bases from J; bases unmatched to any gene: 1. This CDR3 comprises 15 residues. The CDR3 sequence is CASSEAGTGAYEQYV. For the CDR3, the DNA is TGTGCCAGCAGTGAAGCCGGGACAGGGGCCTACGAGCAGTACGTC.

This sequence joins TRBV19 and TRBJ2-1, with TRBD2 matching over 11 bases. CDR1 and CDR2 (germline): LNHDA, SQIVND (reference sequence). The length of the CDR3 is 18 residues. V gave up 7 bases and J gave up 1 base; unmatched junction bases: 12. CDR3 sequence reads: CASTRTSGRIQSYNEQFF. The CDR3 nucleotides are TGTGCCAGTACCCGTACTAGCGGGAGAATTCAATCCTACAATGAGCAGTTCTTC.

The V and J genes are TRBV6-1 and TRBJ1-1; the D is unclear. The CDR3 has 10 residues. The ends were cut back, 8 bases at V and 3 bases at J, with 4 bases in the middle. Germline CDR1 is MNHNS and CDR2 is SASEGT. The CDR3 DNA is TGTGCCAGCTCGGACACTGAAGCTTTCTTT. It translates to CASSDTEAFF.

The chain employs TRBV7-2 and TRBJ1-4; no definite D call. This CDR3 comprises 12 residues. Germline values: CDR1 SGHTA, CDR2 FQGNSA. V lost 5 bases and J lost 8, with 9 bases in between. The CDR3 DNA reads TGTGCCAGCAGCACTCGCAACGAAAAACTGTTTTTT. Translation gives CASSTRNEKLFF.

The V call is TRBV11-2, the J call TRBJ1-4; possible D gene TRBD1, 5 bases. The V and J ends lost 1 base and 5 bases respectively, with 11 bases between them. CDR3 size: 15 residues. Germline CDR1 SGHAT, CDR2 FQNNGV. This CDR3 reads CASSLVFRGNEKLFF. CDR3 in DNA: TGTGCCAGCAGCTTAGTTTTCCGGGGGAATGAAAAACTGTTTTTT. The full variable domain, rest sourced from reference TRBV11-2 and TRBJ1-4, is EAGVAQSPRYKIIEKRQSVAFWCNPISGHATLYWYQQILGQGPKLLIQFQNNGVVDDSQLPKDRFSAERLKGVDSTLKIQPAKLEDSAVYLCASSLVFRGNEKLFFGSGTQLSVL.

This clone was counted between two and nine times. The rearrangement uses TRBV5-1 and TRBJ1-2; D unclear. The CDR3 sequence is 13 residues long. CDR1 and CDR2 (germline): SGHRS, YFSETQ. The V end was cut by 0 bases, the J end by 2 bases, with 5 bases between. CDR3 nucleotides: TGCGCCAGCAGCTTGGCCGTAAACTATGGCTACACCTTC. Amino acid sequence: CASSLAVNYGYTF. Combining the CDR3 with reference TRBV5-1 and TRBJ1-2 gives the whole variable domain KAGVTQTPRYLIKTRGQQVTLSCSPISGHRSVSWYQQTPGQGLQFLFEYFSETQRNKGNFPGRFSGRQFSNSRSEMNVSTLELGDSALYLCASSLAVNYGYTFGSGTRLTVV.

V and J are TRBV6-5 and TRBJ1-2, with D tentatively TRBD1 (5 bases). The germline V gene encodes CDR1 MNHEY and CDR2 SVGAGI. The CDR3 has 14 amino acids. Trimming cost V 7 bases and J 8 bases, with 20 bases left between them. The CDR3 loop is CASTGGGGGEGYTF. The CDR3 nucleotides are TGTGCCAGCACCGGGGGGGGAGGCGGCGAAGGCTACACCTTC.

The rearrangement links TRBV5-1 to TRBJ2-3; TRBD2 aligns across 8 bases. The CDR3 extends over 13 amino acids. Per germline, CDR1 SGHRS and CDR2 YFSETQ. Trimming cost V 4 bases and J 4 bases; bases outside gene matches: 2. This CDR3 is CASSPGLADTQYF. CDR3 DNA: TGCGCCAGCAGCCCGGGACTAGCAGATACGCAGTATTTT.

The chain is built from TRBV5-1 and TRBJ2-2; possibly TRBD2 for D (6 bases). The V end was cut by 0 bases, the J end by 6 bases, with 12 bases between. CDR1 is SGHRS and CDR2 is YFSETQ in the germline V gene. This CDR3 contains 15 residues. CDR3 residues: CASSLVGGEAGELFF. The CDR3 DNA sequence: TGCGCCAGCAGCTTGGTCGGGGGAGAGGCCGGGGAGCTGTTTTTT.

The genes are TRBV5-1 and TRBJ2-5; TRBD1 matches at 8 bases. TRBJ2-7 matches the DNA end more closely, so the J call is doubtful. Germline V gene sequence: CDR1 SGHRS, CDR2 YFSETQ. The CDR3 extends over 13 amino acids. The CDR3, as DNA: TGCGCCAGCAGCTATTCGACAGGGGACGAGCAGTACTTC. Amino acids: CASSYSTGDEQYF.